This T cell receptor (beta chain) came from a study of cytomegalovirus exposure and HLA in healthy donors. Study-wide points: Per a prior analysis, the majority of TCR beta V segments were productive roughly 90% or roughly 30% of the time. A few CMV-associated chains were confirmed in vitro to be specific for CMV antigens. It was assumed in the presence/absence analyses that sequencing depth was roughly uniform across donors. By HLA locus, TCR association rates varied in a later analysis, with DRB1 showing the most and HLA-C the fewest.

The germline CDR1 and CDR2 sequences are MRHNA and SNTAGT. Losses at the gene ends were 5 bases for V and 0 bases for J; bases not matched to a gene: 3. This CDR3 is built from 15 residues. In the PCR, 60 Vbeta and 13 Jbeta primers were used. TCRdb keeps only in-frame clones here, not all; method: immunoSEQ multiplex PCR. The sample has 70,000 to 100,000 clones, less than 70% seen once. A word on this clone: Its target is not known.

The chain combines TRBV6-4 with TRBJ2-2, with 7 bases identical to TRBD1. The specimen sequenced was PBMCs. This clonotype was sampled from a man aged 45-65 years in good health and CMV-seronegative. CDR3 in DNA: TGTGCCAGCAGTTCCGGGACAGCGAACACCGGGGAGCTGTTTTTT. Translated, it gives CASSSGTANTGELFF.